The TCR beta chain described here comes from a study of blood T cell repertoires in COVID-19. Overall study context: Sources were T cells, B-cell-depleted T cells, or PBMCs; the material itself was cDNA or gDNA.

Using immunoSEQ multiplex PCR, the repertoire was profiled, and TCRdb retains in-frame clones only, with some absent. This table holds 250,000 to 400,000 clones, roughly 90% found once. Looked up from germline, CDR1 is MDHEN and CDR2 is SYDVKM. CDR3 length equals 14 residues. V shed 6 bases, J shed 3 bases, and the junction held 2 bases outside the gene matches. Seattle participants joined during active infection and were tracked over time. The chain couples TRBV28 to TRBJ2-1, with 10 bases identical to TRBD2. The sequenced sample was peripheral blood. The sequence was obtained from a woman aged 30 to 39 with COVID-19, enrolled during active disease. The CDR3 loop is CASRTSGNYNEQFF. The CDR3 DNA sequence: TGTGCCAGCAGAACTAGCGGGAACTACAATGAGCAGTTCTTC.